Following are 5 T cell receptor beta chains from one sample sequenced in a study of regulatory T cells in long-lasting Graves disease. The time point: persistent/refractory GD, antithyroid drugs over 5 years with positive TRAb. PBMCs were the source of the RNA used for TCR sequencing. Both iRepertoire HTBI primers and Arm-PCR of CDR3 regions were used to build the TCR beta libraries. MiXCR was run by TCRdb on the multiplex PCR reads, yielding one entry per CDR3 protein. The sample holds fewer than 450,000 distinct CDR3 sequences, 20% to 25% seen once. The material sequenced was peripheral blood mononuclear cells (PBMCs), taken when the disease was refractory, from a patient treated with antithyroid drugs. These receptors were collected from a female donor with Graves disease.

A few counts support this clonotype. The chain has TRBV2 and TRBJ2-2, with 9 bases lining up with TRBD2. Looked up from germline, CDR1 is SNHLY and CDR2 is FYNNEI. The V segment lost 5 bases and the J segment 2 bases; nucleotides outside the gene matches: 6. The CDR3 loop spans 16 amino acids. DNA of the CDR3: TGTGCCAGCAGTTATAGCGGGAGTAGTAACACCGGGGAGCTGTTTTTT. Protein sequence: CASSYSGSSNTGELFF. Combining the CDR3 with reference TRBV2 and TRBJ2-2 gives the whole variable domain EPEVTQTPSHQVTQMGQEVILRCVPISNHLYFYWYRQILGQKVEFLVSFYNNEISEKSEIFDDQFSVERPDGSNFTLKIRSTKLEDSAMYFCASSYSGSSNTGELFFGEGSRLTVL.

The sample holds a few counts of this clonotype. The rearrangement links TRBV3-1 to TRBJ2-5; D is perhaps TRBD2 (6 bases). The germline V gene encodes CDR1 LGHDT and CDR2 YNNKEL (reference sequence). The CDR3 runs to 17 residues. The V end lost 4 bases, the J end lost 1 base, and 19 bases lay between the germline ends. As DNA, the CDR3 is TGTGCCAGCAGCCTATTACTAGCACCTGGGTCCCAAGAGACCCAGTACTTC. Encoded protein: CASSLLLAPGSQETQYF.

This clonotype was picked up many times. The rearrangement uses TRBV7-2 and TRBJ2-7; D ambiguous. The ends were cut back, 4 bases at V and 10 bases at J, with 14 bases in the middle. Germline CDR1 reads SGHTA; CDR2 reads FQGNSA. This CDR3 region has 12 residues. The CDR3 sequence is CASSSNRLIQYF. The CDR3 DNA follows: TGTGCCAGCAGCTCTAATCGACTTATACAGTACTTC.

This clonotype was seen ten or more times. V gene TRBV2 combines with J gene TRBJ2-5; a weak D match, TRBD2 (5 bases). Germline lookup yields CDR1 SNHLY and CDR2 FYNNEI. The CDR3 totals 13 residues. Trimming pared 1 base from V and 5 bases from J, leaving 8 bases between. CDR3 loop: CASSEGPGETQYF. In DNA form, the CDR3 reads TGTGCCAGCAGTGAAGGTCCGGGGGAGACCCAGTACTTC.

V gene TRBV6-1 combines with J gene TRBJ2-2; D perhaps matches TRBD2 (6 bases). Germline CDR1 MNHNS, CDR2 SASEGT. This CDR3 spans 16 amino acids. Trimming shortened V by 5 bases and J by 5 bases, and 18 bases separated the two germline ends. The CDR3 protein is CASSRYGLGRTGELFF. The CDR3 region has the DNA TGTGCCAGCAGTCGCTACGGTCTAGGGAGGACCGGGGAGCTGTTTTTT.